This entry lists 20 T cell receptor beta chains sequenced from one sample in a study of PD-1 blockade in classical Hodgkin lymphoma. Some clones are missing from TCRdb's copy, which holds only in-frame ones; the method was immunoSEQ multiplex PCR. Of approximately 65,000 clones detected, approximately 94% appear once; the ten largest clones hold more than 7.5%. Time point of the sample: cycle 4 day 1 (C4D1), after 6 weeks of nivolumab. Each patient's relapse followed autologous stem cell transplantation, and brentuximab vedotin exposure varied. Here the sequenced sample was peripheral blood mononuclear cells (PBMCs), taken before the fourth cycle of nivolumab. The receptor source for this set is a human donor with classical Hodgkin lymphoma.

The V gene is TRBV4-1, the J gene TRBJ1-4, with D possibly being TRBD1 (5 bases). The CDR3 covers 16 residues. Germline-derived CDR1 and CDR2 are MGHRA and YSYEKL. V dropped 3 bases and J dropped 4 bases, with 15 bases sitting between them. In DNA, the CDR3 is TGCGCCAGCAGCCAGAAAGGGACTCCCGTTAATGAAAAACTGTTTTTT. Its protein is CASSQKGTPVNEKLFF.

The chain links TRBV2 to TRBJ1-4; 7 bases align to TRBD1. The CDR3 runs to 15 residues. Per the germline V gene, CDR1 is SNHLY and CDR2 is FYNNEI. The trim removed 7 bases at V and 7 bases at J, leaving 12 bases unmatched. CDR3 loop: CASTPRGTEFEKLFF. DNA of the CDR3: TGTGCCAGCACCCCAAGGGGGACAGAGTTTGAAAAACTGTTTTTT.

The chain recombines TRBV27 with TRBJ2-1, with 12 bases lining up with TRBD2. The CDR3 runs to 15 residues. With 2 bases clipped from V and 9 bases from J, the junction kept 5 bases outside the gene matches. Germline V gene lookup returns CDR1 MNHEY and CDR2 SMNVEV (reference sequence). This chain's CDR3 is CASSLEGLAGGEQFF. CDR3 nucleotide sequence: TGTGCCAGCAGTTTAGAGGGACTAGCGGGTGGTGAGCAGTTCTTC.

The J gene is TRBJ1-5, the V gene TRBV7-6, with 7 bases matching TRBD1. Losses at the gene ends were 1 base for V and 6 bases for J; bases not matched to a gene: 6. The germline V gene has CDR1 SGHVS and CDR2 FNYEAQ. This CDR3 is built from 15 residues. Here the CDR3 DNA reads TGTGCCAGCAGCTTAGAACAGGGGTTTTTTCAGCCCCAGCATTTT. Translated: CASSLEQGFFQPQHF.

The chain combines TRBV18 with TRBJ1-6; D might be TRBD1 (6 bases). This CDR3 has 15 residues. Looked up from germline, CDR1 is KGHSH and CDR2 is LQKENI. V was pared by 3 bases and J by 9 bases, with 15 bases between. This CDR3 reads CASSPRPGEGSPLHF. The CDR3 DNA reads TGTGCCAGCTCACCCCGTCCAGGGGAGGGTTCACCCCTCCACTTT. The full variable domain, with the rest looked up from reference TRBV18 and TRBJ1-6, is NAGVMQNPRHLVRRRGQEARLRCSPMKGHSHVYWYRQLPEEGLKFMVYLQKENIIDESGMPKERFSAEFPKEGPSILRIQQVVRGDSAAYFCASSPRPGEGSPLHFGNGTRLTVT.

V usage is TRBV15 and J usage is TRBJ2-2; D uncertain. Germline lookup yields CDR1 LNHNV and CDR2 YYDKDF (reference sequence). Trimming removed 0 bases from V and 6 bases from J, with 11 bases in between. The CDR3 is made up of 15 amino acids. The CDR3 loop reads CATSREREGAGELFF. As DNA, the CDR3 is TGTGCCACCAGCAGAGAAAGGGAAGGCGCCGGGGAGCTGTTTTTT.

J is TRBJ2-7 and V is TRBV4-1; either TRBD1 or TRBD2 may fit D (6 bases each). The germline V gene encodes CDR1 MGHRA and CDR2 YSYEKL. The CDR3 sequence is 16 residues long. V was clipped by 2 bases and J by 2 bases, with 16 bases between them. The DNA for the CDR3 is TGCGCCAGCAGCCAATCGGGGGCAGCCTCCCCCTACGAGCAGTACTTC. The encoded protein is CASSQSGAASPYEQYF.

The chain has TRBV4-1 and TRBJ2-6; D possibly corresponds to TRBD1 (5 bases). The germline V gene has CDR1 MGHRA and CDR2 YSYEKL. Between the trimmed V and J ends, which lost 4 bases and 2 bases, there was a span of 15 bases. This CDR3 has 17 residues. As DNA, the CDR3 is TGCGCCAGCAGCCTAGGGGTAGGGCCGACTGGGGCCAACGTCCTGACTTTC. The encoded protein is CASSLGVGPTGANVLTF.

The V call is TRBV27, the J call TRBJ1-2; 8 nucleotides align to TRBD1. Germline values: CDR1 MNHEY, CDR2 SMNVEV (reference sequence). This CDR3 is 15 amino acids long. After removal of 1 base from V and 4 bases from J, the junction contained 5 bases not matched to a gene. CDR3 DNA: TGTGCCAGCAGTTTATTGGCAGGGGGCACCTATGGCTACACCTTC. Residues: CASSLLAGGTYGYTF.

The chain recombines TRBV28 with TRBJ2-3; tentatively, D is TRBD2 (6 bases). Trimming cost V 3 bases and J 0 bases, with 10 bases left between them. Germline CDR1 and CDR2: MDHEN and SYDVKM. This CDR3 region has 15 residues. The DNA for the CDR3 is TGTGCCAGCAGTTTGGTAGCGGCTAGCACAGATACGCAGTATTTT. Protein: CASSLVAASTDTQYF.

The V call is TRBV7-2, the J call TRBJ2-1; a weak D match, TRBD2 (5 bases). Looked up from germline, CDR1 is SGHTA and CDR2 is FQGNSA. The ends were cut back, 4 bases at V and 5 bases at J, with 15 bases in the middle. The CDR3 extends over 15 amino acids. As DNA, the CDR3 is TGTGCCAGCAGCTCTAGGACTCAAACTCACAATGAGCAGTTCTTC. It encodes CASSSRTQTHNEQFF.

The chain employs TRBV7-9 and TRBJ2-2; no clear D. Germline lookup yields CDR1 SEHNR and CDR2 FQNEAQ (reference sequence). Trimming removed 0 bases at V and 0 bases at J, with 5 bases between. CDR3 length: 15 residues. Written as DNA, the CDR3 is TGTGCCAGCAGCTTAGCTTCCACGAACACCGGGGAGCTGTTTTTT. This encodes CASSLASTNTGELFF.

The chain uses TRBV6-6 and TRBJ2-4; weak D call: TRBD1 (5 bases). From germline, CDR1 is MNHNY and CDR2 SVGAGI (reference sequence). The CDR3 runs 12 residues. Trimming took off 6 bases at V and 7 bases at J, with 10 bases between the two ends. CDR3 sequence reads: CASSLGVNIQYF. The CDR3 region has the DNA TGTGCCAGCAGCCTAGGGGTGAACATTCAGTACTTC.

J is TRBJ2-3 and V is TRBV7-2; 7 bases match TRBD1. Germline lookup yields CDR1 SGHTA and CDR2 FQGNSA. V lost 5 bases to trimming and J lost 6 bases; unmatched junction nucleotides: 5. The CDR3 extends over 13 amino acids. The CDR3 DNA follows: TGTGCCAGCAGCCCGACAGGGTTGGATACGCAGTATTTT. Protein product: CASSPTGLDTQYF.

The chain uses TRBV4-1 and TRBJ2-1; no firm D call. The CDR3 has 17 amino acids. V lost 0 bases and J lost 6, with 18 bases in between. From germline, CDR1 is MGHRA and CDR2 YSYEKL. The CDR3 nucleotides read TGCGCCAGCAGCCAAGATACCCACGCCCCCTCCGGCAATGAGCAGTTCTTC. Protein product: CASSQDTHAPSGNEQFF.

The rearrangement uses TRBV6-5 and TRBJ2-7; 8 bases agree with TRBD1. The CDR3 covers 13 residues. Germline-derived CDR1 and CDR2 are MNHEY and SVGAGI. V was clipped by 6 bases and J by 3 bases; unmatched bases: 4. The CDR3 is CASRGTGGYEQYF. The DNA of the CDR3 is TGTGCCAGCAGGGGAACAGGGGGCTACGAGCAGTACTTC.

The J gene is TRBJ1-6, the V gene TRBV27; D perhaps matches TRBD1 (5 bases). Trimming shortened V by 2 bases and J by 9 bases, and 5 bases separated the two germline ends. Germline-derived CDR1 and CDR2 are MNHEY and SMNVEV (reference sequence). This CDR3 region has 12 residues. The CDR3 nucleotides read TGTGCCAGCAGTTTAGGGGGTTCACCCCTCCACTTT. Encoded protein: CASSLGGSPLHF.

The chain links TRBV28 to TRBJ1-1; D perhaps matches TRBD1 (5 bases). The CDR3 has 14 residues. V dropped 7 bases and J dropped 0 bases, with 12 bases sitting between them. Germline loops: CDR1 MDHEN, CDR2 SYDVKM. The CDR3 nucleotides are TGTGCCAGCAATAGACAGCGATTGAACACTGAAGCTTTCTTT. It yields the protein CASNRQRLNTEAFF.

V and J are TRBV4-1 and TRBJ2-7, with no clear D. The CDR3 covers 15 residues. Germline V gene lookup returns CDR1 MGHRA and CDR2 YSYEKL. V gave up 0 bases and J gave up 1 base, with 10 bases separating them. In DNA form, the CDR3 reads TGCGCCAGCAGCCAAGAGTTGATGAATTCCTACGAGCAGTACTTC. Amino acid sequence: CASSQELMNSYEQYF.

This clone showed up just a few times. Written as DNA, the CDR3 is TGTGCCAGCAGCCTCTGGGGCGGATTGGAGACCCAGTACTTC. Its protein is CASSLWGGLETQYF. The rearrangement uses TRBV5-4 and TRBJ2-5; tentative D call: TRBD1 (5 bases). V was shortened by 4 bases and J by 5 bases, with 15 bases between the two germline ends. The V gene's germline CDR1 is SGHNT and CDR2 YYREEE (reference sequence). The CDR3 totals 14 residues.